The 17 T cell receptor beta chains reported below all come from one sample, sequenced in a study of cytomegalovirus exposure and HLA in healthy donors. 60 Vbeta and 13 Jbeta primers were used in PCR. Clones were read by immunoSEQ multiplex PCR, and TCRdb kept only the in-frame ones, dropping some. This table holds roughly 78,000 clones, roughly 63% found once. Sequenced material: PBMCs. Receptor source: a young man in good health and CMV-seropositive.

The chain has TRBV5-1 and TRBJ2-5, with TRBD1 identical over 9 bases. This CDR3 comprises 17 residues. CDR1 is SGHRS, CDR2 YFSETQ, per germline. J was trimmed by 5 bases and V by 0 bases; bases with no gene match: 11. The CDR3 DNA sequence: TGCGCCAGCAGCTTGGCCTCCCAGACAGGGGGAAGTGAGACCCAGTACTTC. It yields the protein CASSLASQTGGSETQYF.

The chain recombines TRBV11-1 with TRBJ2-3; D remains ambiguous. The CDR3 runs to 14 residues. The V and J ends lost 2 bases and 6 bases respectively, with 12 bases between them. The V gene's germline CDR1 is SGHAT and CDR2 FQDESV (reference sequence). In DNA, the CDR3 is TGTGCCAGCAGCTTACAGGTTCAGGCCGATACGCAGTATTTT. It encodes CASSLQVQADTQYF.

Notes on this clone: Additional DNA sequences in this sample encode the identical CDR3. This chain uses TRBV6-1 with TRBJ1-3; maybe TRBD1 (5 bases). The CDR3 contains 15 residues. The germline V gene has CDR1 MNHNS and CDR2 SASEGT. V lost 1 base and J lost 0, with 7 bases in between. The CDR3 protein is CASSEVTGSGNTIYF. In DNA, the CDR3 is TGTGCCAGCAGTGAAGTAACAGGCTCTGGAAACACCATATATTTT.

The rearrangement joins TRBV28 to TRBJ2-5; TRBD2 matches 7 bases. The CDR3 has 16 residues. The germline CDR1 and CDR2 sequences are MDHEN and SYDVKM. Trimming cost V 3 bases and J 1 base; bases outside gene matches: 8. The CDR3, as DNA: TGTGCCAGCAGTTTGTTTGTGGCGGGAGCCCAAGAGACCCAGTACTTC. Translation gives CASSLFVAGAQETQYF.

This chain links TRBV4-1 with TRBJ2-7; no clear D gene. Germline V gives CDR1 MGHRA, CDR2 YSYEKL. The CDR3 runs 15 residues. V was trimmed by 0 bases and J by 4 bases, leaving 13 bases between them. The CDR3 sequence is CASSQDFAVSYEQYF. The CDR3 coding sequence is TGCGCCAGCAGCCAAGACTTTGCAGTCTCATACGAGCAGTACTTC.

Only one count was recorded for this clone. The chain links TRBV5-6 to TRBJ1-2, with unresolved D. CDR3 length equals 16 residues. V was pared by 1 base and J by 6 bases, with 19 bases between. Germline V gene lookup returns CDR1 SGHDT and CDR2 YYEEEE. The CDR3, as DNA: TGTGCCAGCAGCTTGAGCGGGCAGAATCTGGGAGATGGCTACACCTTC. Protein: CASSLSGQNLGDGYTF.

V is TRBV28 and J is TRBJ1-3, with 7 bases identical to TRBD1. The CDR3 contains 14 residues. V was clipped by 3 bases and J by 5 bases; unmatched bases: 4. Germline CDR1 is MDHEN and CDR2 is SYDVKM. The CDR3 is CASSLRQGRNTIYF. CDR3 sequence (DNA): TGTGCCAGCAGTTTGAGACAGGGTAGAAACACCATATATTTT.

With respect to this clone: Compared with germline, one end of the junction differs, possibly owing to a read error. The chain is built from TRBV2 and TRBJ1-1; D is perhaps TRBD1 (5 bases). Looked up from germline, CDR1 is SNHLY and CDR2 is FYNNEI. The CDR3 runs to 14 residues. CDR3 sequence: CASRPDTVNPEAFF. The DNA for the CDR3 is TGTGCCAGCAGGCCGGACACCGTGAACCCTGAAGCTTTCTTT. Variable domain in full (rest from reference TRBV2 and TRBJ1-1): EPEVTQTPSHQVTQMGQEVILRCVPISNHLYFYWYRQILGQKVEFLVSFYNNEISEKSEIFDDQFSVERPDGSNFTLKIRSTKLEDSAMYFCASRPDTVNPEAFFGQGTRLTVV.

V and J are TRBV5-4 and TRBJ1-1, with 8 bases identical to TRBD1. Germline assignment: CDR1 SGHNT and CDR2 YYREEE (reference sequence). CDR3 length: 17 residues. With 0 bases clipped from V and 1 base from J, the junction kept 8 bases outside the gene matches. Here the CDR3 DNA reads TGTGCCAGCAGCTTGGCCCTATTAGGACAGGGGAACACTGAAGCTTTCTTT. Amino acid sequence: CASSLALLGQGNTEAFF.

This chain's CDR3 is CASRFGQAAGELFF. CDR3 coding DNA: TGTGCCAGTAGATTCGGACAGGCGGCCGGGGAGCTGTTTTTT. The chain is built from TRBV19 and TRBJ2-2, with 7 bases lining up with TRBD1. The ends lost 6 bases at V and 6 bases at J; junction bases unmatched: 7. Germline V gene lookup returns CDR1 LNHDA and CDR2 SQIVND (reference sequence). CDR3 length: 14 amino acids.

This clone turned up a few times. The chain employs TRBV5-6 and TRBJ2-7; 9 nucleotides align to TRBD1. The CDR3 spans 13 residues. J lost 3 bases, V lost 7 bases, and 5 bases had no gene match. The germline V gene encodes CDR1 SGHDT and CDR2 YYEEEE. CDR3 sequence: CASGGQGSYEQYF. DNA of the CDR3: TGTGCCAGCGGGGGACAGGGCAGCTACGAGCAGTACTTC.

This clone has more than one count but fewer than ten. The rearrangement uses TRBV14 and TRBJ2-1, with 9 bases that match TRBD2. The CDR3 has 16 residues. The V gene's germline CDR1 is SGHDN and CDR2 FVKESK. The J segment lost 6 bases and the V segment lost 5 bases, leaving 11 bases of the junction unmatched. CDR3 in amino acids: CASSNRAGGWGNEQFF. In DNA form, the CDR3 reads TGTGCCAGCAGCAACAGAGCGGGGGGCTGGGGCAATGAGCAGTTCTTC.

The chain combines TRBV30 with TRBJ2-7, with D perhaps TRBD1 (5 bases). The CDR3 has 16 residues. The germline CDR1 and CDR2 sequences are GTSNPN and SVGIG (reference sequence). Trimming removed 1 base from V and 3 bases from J, with 19 bases in between. The DNA of the CDR3 is TGTGCCTGGAGTGGAACCGAAGGGGCAGACATCTACGAGCAGTACTTC. Translated: CAWSGTEGADIYEQYF.

For the CDR3, the DNA is TGCGCCAGCAGCCAAGAGGGGGCCTCCTACGAGCAGTACTTC. It translates to CASSQEGASYEQYF. This rearrangement joins TRBV5-1 to TRBJ2-7, with 7 bases matching TRBD1. CDR1 and CDR2 (germline): SGHRS, YFSETQ. The CDR3 is 14 amino acids. After removal of 4 bases from V and 0 bases from J, the junction contained 4 bases not matched to a gene.

J is TRBJ2-1 and V is TRBV6-1; 10 bases fit TRBD2. The J segment lost 8 bases and the V segment lost 5 bases, leaving 6 bases of the junction unmatched. The germline V gene has CDR1 MNHNS and CDR2 SASEGT. This CDR3 contains 14 residues. The CDR3 bases are TGTGCCAGCAGTTTGGTAGCGGGGGGCCATGAGCAGTTCTTC. This codes for CASSLVAGGHEQFF.

This chain uses TRBV4-1 with TRBJ1-2; 7 bases line up with TRBD1. The CDR3 loop spans 13 amino acids. Germline V CDR1 and CDR2: MGHRA, YSYEKL. V gave up 2 bases and J gave up 8 bases; unmatched junction bases: 5. CDR3 sequence reads: CASSQYDREGYTF. Here the CDR3 DNA reads TGCGCCAGCAGCCAATACGACAGGGAGGGCTACACCTTC.

A few counts support this clone. The chain carries TRBV14 and TRBJ1-2; D is perhaps TRBD1 (6 bases). Germline CDR1 SGHDN, CDR2 FVKESK. There are 16 residues in the CDR3. With 3 bases removed from V and 3 bases from J, the gap between germline ends came to 17 bases. The CDR3 loop is CASSQLTGTADYGYTF. The CDR3, as DNA: TGTGCCAGCAGCCAGCTAACAGGGACGGCGGACTATGGCTACACCTTC. Drawing the rest from reference TRBV14 and TRBJ1-2, the complete variable domain is EAGVTQFPSHSVIEKGQTVTLRCDPISGHDNLYWYRRVMGKEIKFLLHFVKESKQDESGMPNNRFLAERTGGTYSTLKVQPAELEDSGVYFCASSQLTGTADYGYTFGSGTRLTVV.